The 16 T cell receptor beta chains presented below share a single source sample, sequenced in a study of shared T cell receptors in the human thymus. Produced via immunoSEQ multiplex PCR; TCRdb's table is partial and in-frame only. The data contain hundreds of thousands of clones, around 87% of them singletons. The same data also went into a second study, on human thymus T cells.

Sequencing input: thymocytes. The receptors come from a boy younger than two with a congenital heart defect.

This sequence joins TRBV7-9 and TRBJ1-1; D not resolved. Germline assignment: CDR1 SEHNR and CDR2 FQNEAQ (reference sequence). V was pared by 1 base and J by 0 bases, with 6 bases between. The CDR3 has 14 residues. The CDR3 nucleotides read TGTGCCAGCAGCTTAGTCGGGTTGAACACTGAAGCTTTCTTT. This encodes CASSLVGLNTEAFF.

The rearrangement uses TRBV6-5 and TRBJ1-2, with a weak D call TRBD1 (6 bases). The CDR3 totals 14 residues. V shed 6 bases and J shed 6 bases, with 17 bases lying between them. Germline V gives CDR1 MNHEY, CDR2 SVGAGI. CDR3 loop: CASRARVGGNGYTF. For the CDR3, the DNA is TGTGCCAGCAGGGCCCGAGTTGGGGGCAATGGCTACACCTTC.

The chain links TRBV28 to TRBJ2-3; 9 bases align to TRBD2. The CDR3 has 17 residues. Germline assignment: CDR1 MDHEN and CDR2 SYDVKM. V was pared by 6 bases and J by 5 bases, with 15 bases of the junction left unmatched. CDR3 sequence: CASSPAWRGGKGDTQYF. The CDR3 DNA sequence: TGTGCCAGCAGCCCAGCTTGGCGGGGGGGCAAAGGAGATACGCAGTATTTT. Supplemented by reference TRBV28 and TRBJ2-3, the full variable domain reads DVKVTQSSRYLVKRTGEKVFLECVQDMDHENMFWYRQDPGLGLRLIYFSYDVKMKEKGDIPEGYSVSREKKERFSLILESASTNQTSMYLCASSPAWRGGKGDTQYFGPGTRLTVL.

The V and J genes are TRBV6-4 and TRBJ1-2, with a possible D match to TRBD1 (6 bases). The CDR3 consists of 14 residues. Germline-derived CDR1 and CDR2 are MRHNA and SNTAGT. V was cut by 0 bases and J by 4 bases, with 9 bases left in between. The CDR3 region is CASSDSGGSYGYTF. DNA of the CDR3: TGTGCCAGCAGTGACTCTGGGGGCAGCTATGGCTACACCTTC.

The chain employs TRBV5-1 and TRBJ2-7; 16 nucleotides align to TRBD2. Germline trimming cut 2 bases from V and 6 bases from J; bases unmatched to any gene: 5. There are 16 residues in the CDR3. Per the germline V gene, CDR1 is SGHRS and CDR2 is YFSETQ. CDR3 in DNA: TGCGCCAGCAGCTTTGGGACTAGCGGGAGGGCTGCCGAGCAGTACTTC. Translating it yields CASSFGTSGRAAEQYF.

The V gene is TRBV6-1, the J gene TRBJ2-5; 13 positions agree with TRBD2. Trimming took 3 bases from V and 2 from J; bases not matched to a gene: 3. Germline lookup yields CDR1 MNHNS and CDR2 SASEGT. The CDR3 has 16 amino acids. In DNA form, the CDR3 reads TGTGCCAGCAGTGACCGGACTAGCGGGAGACAAGAGACCCAGTACTTC. Its translation: CASSDRTSGRQETQYF.

This chain uses TRBV28 with TRBJ2-2; D is uncertain. CDR1 is MDHEN, CDR2 SYDVKM, per germline. The CDR3 spans 14 residues. V lost 5 bases and J lost 4, with 11 bases in between. DNA for the CDR3: TGTGCCAGCAGTCTAGGAAGATGCACCGGGGAGCTGTTTTTT. The encoded protein is CASSLGRCTGELFF.

This chain connects TRBV7-9 to TRBJ2-1, with D tentatively TRBD1 (5 bases). This CDR3 is 12 amino acids long. The V end lost 2 bases, the J end lost 9 bases, and 8 bases lay between the germline ends. The germline V gene encodes CDR1 SEHNR and CDR2 FQNEAQ (reference sequence). The CDR3 sequence is CASSLQGSEQFF. CDR3 nucleotide sequence: TGTGCCAGCAGCTTACAGGGAAGTGAGCAGTTCTTC.

The chain joins TRBV5-4 to TRBJ1-2, with TRBD1 matching over 8 bases. Germline loops: CDR1 SGHNT, CDR2 YYREEE (reference sequence). The CDR3 is 15 residues long. V lost 0 bases and J lost 4; bases outside the gene matches: 5. CDR3 loop: CASSLATGGIYGYTF. CDR3 in DNA: TGTGCCAGCAGCTTGGCTACAGGGGGGATCTATGGCTACACCTTC.

In this sample, this clone turned up a few times. This chain links TRBV29-1 with TRBJ1-1, with D perhaps matching TRBD1 (5 bases). The V gene lost 6 bases and the J gene lost 1 base, with 12 bases spanning the gap. CDR1 is SQVTM, CDR2 ANQGSEA, per germline. The CDR3 consists of 13 residues. CDR3: CSVVGLRNTEAFF. For the CDR3, the DNA is TGCAGCGTGGTGGGACTTAGGAACACTGAAGCTTTCTTT.

The J gene is TRBJ1-1, the V gene TRBV27; D possibly corresponds to TRBD1 (5 bases). CDR3 length equals 14 residues. V lost 2 bases, J lost 5 bases, and 12 bases lay in between. CDR1 is MNHEY and CDR2 is SMNVEV in the germline V gene (reference sequence). CDR3 DNA: TGTGCCAGCAGTTTAAAAAGGGGCAAAACTGAAGCTTTCTTT. The encoded protein is CASSLKRGKTEAFF.

The chain joins TRBV18 to TRBJ1-6; the D is unclear. This CDR3 comprises 14 residues. The germline gives CDR1 KGHSH, CDR2 LQKENI. The V and J ends lost 1 base and 7 bases respectively, with 8 bases between them. CDR3 amino acids: CASSPRAGNSPLHF. CDR3 nucleotides: TGTGCCAGCTCACCACGGGCGGGAAATTCACCCCTCCACTTT.

The chain links TRBV30 to TRBJ2-2; TRBD1 agrees at 10 bases. The V gene's germline CDR1 is GTSNPN and CDR2 SVGIG (reference sequence). This CDR3 has 15 amino acids. The J segment lost 6 bases and the V segment lost 6 bases, leaving 10 bases of the junction unmatched. CDR3 region: CACQPGQGISGELFF. As DNA, the CDR3 is TGTGCCTGCCAACCGGGACAGGGGATTTCCGGGGAGCTGTTTTTT.

V gene TRBV27 combines with J gene TRBJ2-7; tentatively, D is TRBD2 (5 bases). V was cut by 4 bases and J by 2 bases, with 9 bases left in between. Germline CDR1 reads MNHEY; CDR2 reads SMNVEV (reference sequence). The CDR3 loop spans 13 amino acids. Here the CDR3 DNA reads TGTGCCAGCAGTTGCGCGGGTCCCTACGAGCAGTACTTC. Protein: CASSCAGPYEQYF.

This chain connects TRBV28 to TRBJ1-5; D unresolved. The CDR3 covers 12 residues. The germline V gene encodes CDR1 MDHEN and CDR2 SYDVKM. Deletions cut 6 bases from V and 5 bases from J, with 8 bases between. The CDR3 reads CASSPPDQPQHF. CDR3 nucleotide sequence: TGTGCCAGCAGCCCTCCCGATCAGCCCCAGCATTTT. Looking up the rest from reference TRBV28 and TRBJ1-5 gives the full variable domain: DVKVTQSSRYLVKRTGEKVFLECVQDMDHENMFWYRQDPGLGLRLIYFSYDVKMKEKGDIPEGYSVSREKKERFSLILESASTNQTSMYLCASSPPDQPQHFGDGTRLSIL.

This clone was observed a handful of times. The V gene is TRBV21-1, the J gene TRBJ1-5; the table calls TRBD1, which could not be checked here. TRBV21-1 is deemed a pseudogene. The CDR3 contains 16 residues. The CDR3 nucleotides are TGTGCCAGCAGCAGGCCCCCGGACAGGGAAACTCAGCCCCAGCATTTT. Protein sequence: CASSRPPDRETQPQHF.